The 9 T cell receptor beta chains below come from one sample, sequenced in a study of PD-1 blockade in classical Hodgkin lymphoma. As to time point: newly diagnosed, previously untreated cHL patient sample. Investigators isolated CD4+ T cells from thawed PBMCs through magnetic negative selection. Profiling relied on immunoSEQ multiplex PCR, and the TCRdb table lists in-frame clones only, not all of them. The table lists more than 25,000 clones, 89% of them singletons. The sequenced sample consisted of CD4+ T cells from blood. These receptors were obtained from a human donor with classical Hodgkin lymphoma.

The chain recombines TRBV4-3 with TRBJ2-3; TRBD1 or TRBD2 may be the D gene (5 bases each). In germline, CDR1 is LGHNA, CDR2 YSLEER. The CDR3 consists of 14 residues. V lost 4 bases to trimming and J lost 2 bases, with 10 bases between them. CDR3 sequence reads: CASSPGPATDTQYF. DNA for the CDR3: TGCGCCAGCAGCCCGGGACCCGCCACAGATACGCAGTATTTT.

This chain uses TRBV7-2 with TRBJ2-3; 8 positions agree with TRBD1. The germline CDR1 and CDR2 sequences are SGHTA and FQGNSA. J gave up 0 bases and V 5 bases, and 4 bases lay outside the gene matches. The CDR3 spans 15 residues. The chain's CDR3 is CASSNRGTSTDTQYF. The CDR3, as DNA: TGTGCCAGCAGCAACAGGGGGACTAGCACAGATACGCAGTATTTT.

Written as DNA, the CDR3 is TGCGCCAGCAGCCCGGGAGGGCCCAACGAGCAGTACTTC. Encoded protein: CASSPGGPNEQYF. This chain joins TRBV5-1 and TRBJ2-7; 8 bases line up with TRBD2. Germline values: CDR1 SGHRS, CDR2 YFSETQ. This CDR3 contains 13 residues. V dropped 4 bases and J dropped 5; count of bases not matched to a gene: 5.

The chain carries TRBV5-1 and TRBJ1-5, with 7 bases that match TRBD1. Germline V gene data show CDR1 as SGHRS and CDR2 as YFSETQ. V was clipped by 0 bases and J by 4 bases; unmatched bases: 10. The length of the CDR3 is 17 residues. Here the CDR3 DNA reads TGCGCCAGCAGCTTGGAAGGGGCGGGACAGCCAAATCAGCCCCAGCATTTT. Translating it yields CASSLEGAGQPNQPQHF.

This clone was seen a few times. The chain combines TRBV2 with TRBJ1-1; no reliable D call. Deletions cut 6 bases from V and 6 bases from J, with 11 bases between. The CDR3 sequence is 12 residues long. Germline assignment: CDR1 SNHLY and CDR2 FYNNEI. CDR3 sequence: CASSQPGPEAFF. DNA for the CDR3: TGTGCCAGCAGCCAACCCGGGCCTGAAGCTTTCTTT.

The sample holds one count of this clone. The chain employs TRBV10-3 and TRBJ2-2; no reliable D call. The CDR3 extends over 16 amino acids. V lost 0 bases to trimming and J lost 0 bases, with 8 bases between them. The germline V gene encodes CDR1 ENHRY and CDR2 SYGVKD. The CDR3 spells CAISESLLSNTGELFF. CDR3 DNA sequence: TGTGCCATCAGTGAGTCGTTACTATCGAACACCGGGGAGCTGTTTTTT.

This chain links TRBV2 with TRBJ1-6; TRBD1 might be the D (6 bases). Germline values: CDR1 SNHLY, CDR2 FYNNEI. The length of the CDR3 is 14 residues. Trimming stripped 8 bases from V and 4 bases from J, with 12 bases between. The CDR3 here is CASSNQGYNSPLHF. CDR3 nucleotides: TGTGCCAGCTCTAATCAGGGGTATAATTCACCCCTCCACTTT.

V usage is TRBV7-2 and J usage is TRBJ1-5; TRBD1 matches 7 bases. The ends lost 5 bases at V and 6 bases at J; junction bases unmatched: 4. The germline gives CDR1 SGHTA, CDR2 FQGNSA. The CDR3 is made up of 13 amino acids. Here the CDR3 reads CASSEQGSQPQHF. Here the CDR3 DNA reads TGTGCCAGCAGCGAACAGGGGAGTCAGCCCCAGCATTTT.

The rearrangement joins TRBV2 to TRBJ2-7; D call uncertain. The CDR3 is made up of 12 amino acids. Between the trimmed V and J ends, which lost 7 bases and 0 bases, there was a span of 7 bases. Germline CDR1 SNHLY, CDR2 FYNNEI. The CDR3 here is CASKESSYEQYF. The CDR3 DNA is TGTGCCAGCAAAGAAAGCTCCTACGAGCAGTACTTC.